These 8 T cell receptor beta chains came from one sample sequenced in a study of beta chain features in type 1 diabetes. Expressed TCRB transcripts were sequenced because the entire RNA isolate underwent reverse transcription. Some clones are missing from TCRdb's copy, which holds only in-frame ones; the method was immunoSEQ multiplex PCR. The data contain roughly 450,000 clones, around 14% of them singletons. Material for sequencing was naive CD4+ T cells from blood. The receptors stem from a man younger than 45 in good health.

There are a few counts of this clone. The gene calls are TRBV25-1 and TRBJ1-3; D not certain. The germline V and J ends were trimmed by 4 bases and 4 bases, with 5 bases remaining between them. The CDR3 runs 12 residues. In germline, CDR1 is MGHDK, CDR2 SYGVNS. The CDR3 DNA follows: TGTGCCAGCAGTGCAGGAGGAAACACCATATATTTT. Amino acids: CASSAGGNTIYF.

The V gene is TRBV9, the J gene TRBJ2-3, with D unclear. Germline V gene lookup returns CDR1 SGDLS and CDR2 YYNGEE. Trimming stripped 3 bases from V and 3 bases from J, with 8 bases between. The CDR3 has 13 amino acids. The CDR3 region is CASSAHGTDTQYF. CDR3 in DNA: TGTGCCAGCAGCGCTCATGGGACAGATACGCAGTATTTT.

This clone was detected only a few times. The rearrangement links TRBV7-8 to TRBJ2-4; unclear D gene. Trimming left V 1 base short and J 0 bases short, with 10 bases between. The CDR3 spans 16 residues. CDR1 is SGHVS, CDR2 FQNEAQ, per germline. As DNA, the CDR3 is TGTGCCAGCAGCTTAGAAAGAGCCTTAGCCAAAAACATTCAGTACTTC. It codes for CASSLERALAKNIQYF. Supplemented by reference TRBV7-8 and TRBJ2-4, the full variable domain reads GAGVSQSPRYKVAKRGQDVALRCDPISGHVSLFWYQQALGQGPEFLTYFQNEAQLDKSGLPSDRFFAERPEGSVSTLKIQRTQQEDSAVYLCASSLERALAKNIQYFGAGTRLSVL.

This clone has a handful of counts. The chain has TRBV7-9 and TRBJ2-5; no clear D. The CDR3 has 14 residues. The ends were cut back, 6 bases at V and 3 bases at J, with 14 bases in the middle. Germline V gene data show CDR1 as SEHNR and CDR2 as FQNEAQ (reference sequence). As DNA, the CDR3 is TGTGCCAGCAGTACGCAGACGCCCAAAGAGACCCAGTACTTC. Translated: CASSTQTPKETQYF.

J is TRBJ2-4 and V is TRBV6-1; D is undetermined. Germline assignment: CDR1 MNHNS and CDR2 SASEGT. Deletions cut 6 bases from V and 6 bases from J, with 9 bases between. This CDR3 is built from 12 residues. The CDR3 loop is CASSPNANIQYF. CDR3 nucleotides: TGTGCCAGCAGCCCAAATGCAAACATTCAGTACTTC.

The V call is TRBV7-9, the J call TRBJ1-4; 7 nucleotides align to TRBD1. V lost 5 bases and J lost 7; bases outside the gene matches: 10. This CDR3 contains 15 residues. Germline values: CDR1 SEHNR, CDR2 FQNEAQ (reference sequence). The CDR3 spells CASSPLGGAGEKLFF. The CDR3 nucleotides read TGTGCCAGCAGCCCCTTAGGGGGCGCGGGTGAAAAACTGTTTTTT.

There are a few counts of this clone. At one boundary the junction diverges from the germline segment, which might be a read error. The chain joins TRBV7-7 to TRBJ2-3; D possibly matches TRBD1 or TRBD2 (6 bases each). The CDR3 totals 15 residues. Germline CDR1 SSHAT, CDR2 FNYEAQ (reference sequence). The CDR3 DNA is TGTGCTAGCAGCTCCATCGGGGGCAGCACAGATACGCAGTATTTT. Translation: CASSSIGGSTDTQYF.

In this sample, this clone turned up a few times. For the CDR3, the DNA is TGTGCCAGCAGCACCCGGACAGTGGATACGCAGTATTTT. It specifies CASSTRTVDTQYF. The chain uses TRBV7-9 and TRBJ2-3; the D gene is possibly TRBD1 (6 bases). Germline loops: CDR1 SEHNR, CDR2 FQNEAQ (reference sequence). Trimming removed 5 bases at V and 6 bases at J, with 12 bases between. The CDR3 length is 13 residues.